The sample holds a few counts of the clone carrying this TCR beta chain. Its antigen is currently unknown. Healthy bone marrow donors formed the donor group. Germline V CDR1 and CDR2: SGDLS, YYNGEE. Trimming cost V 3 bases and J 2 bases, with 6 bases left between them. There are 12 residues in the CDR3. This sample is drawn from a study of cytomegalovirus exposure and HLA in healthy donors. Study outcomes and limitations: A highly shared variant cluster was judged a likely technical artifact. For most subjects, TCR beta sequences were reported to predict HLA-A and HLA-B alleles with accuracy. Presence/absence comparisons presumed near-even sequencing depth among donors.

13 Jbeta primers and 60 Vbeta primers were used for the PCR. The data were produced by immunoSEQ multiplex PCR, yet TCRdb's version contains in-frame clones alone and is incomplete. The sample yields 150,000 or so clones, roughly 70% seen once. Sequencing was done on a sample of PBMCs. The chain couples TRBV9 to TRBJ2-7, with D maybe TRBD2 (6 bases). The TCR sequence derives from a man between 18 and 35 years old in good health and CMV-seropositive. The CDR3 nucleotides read TGTGCCAGCAGCGCGGGGGCCTACGAGCAGTACTTC. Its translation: CASSAGAYEQYF.